This T cell receptor (beta chain) was obtained from a study of blood T cell repertoires in COVID-19. Study at large: Material from acute and convalescent COVID-19 was sourced from the United States, Italy and Spain. The cDNA or gDNA used as material had been derived from T cells, B-cell-depleted T cells, or PBMCs.

Per the study methods: Estimated nucleated cell counts came from reference gene primer amplification. Sequencing used immunoSEQ multiplex PCR; TCRdb keeps in-frame clones, though not all of them. V, J and clone size are those of that table, while D and trimming were read from the DNA. The profile covers more than 25,000 clones, with about 90% appearing a single time and under 0.7% taken by the ten largest. This CDR3 comprises 13 residues. With V trimmed by 9 bases and J by 7 bases, 9 bases remained unmatched. J is TRBJ1-2 and V is TRBV12-3 or TRBV12-4; TRBD1 matches at 9 bases. This TCR was recovered from a woman in her thirties or forties with active or convalescent COVID-19. The sample consisted of peripheral blood. This CDR3 reads CASDSGTGLGYTF. The CDR3 nucleotides read TGTGCCAGTGATTCCGGGACAGGGCTTGGCTACACCTTC.